The source of this TCR beta chain is a study of blood T cell repertoires in COVID-19 (dated by TCRdb to about 2020). Study-wide context: Collaborator samples came from the United States, Italy and Spain and covered acute and convalescent phases of COVID-19. Deeply sampled blood TCRbeta repertoires from subjects exposed to, actively infected with, or recovered from COVID-19 were included in the dataset. The samples were drawn from the first 160 participants of the ongoing ImmuneRACE study and from over 950 subjects provided by 6 global collaborators. Where available, HLA class I and class II types were obtained from metadata supplied by the sample provider rather than from assay-based typing. The material from the prospective study consisted of cDNA or gDNA derived from T cells, B-cell-depleted T cells, or PBMCs. The repertoires were released in a freely available public database intended as a resource for research on the immune response to SARS-CoV-2. A de-identified subject ID, COVID-19 status, age in years and sex were almost always included in the sample metadata. Paper-wide results and their limitations: Clinical and demographic metadata were provided uncurated, with the amount varying by source and participant.

Enrolling through a virtual design, the prospective study's participants ranged in age from roughly 18 to 95 years and lived across some 23 United States geographic areas. Cohort assignment in the prospective study relied on participant-reported clinical history from a screening survey and a study questionnaire. In the prospective study, whole blood, serum and a nasopharyngeal or oropharyngeal swab were collected from each participant by mobile phlebotomists. Prospective study participants could optionally give additional blood draws and questionnaires over an approximately two-month period. Blood samples from the prospective study were shipped frozen or at room temperature prior to DNA extraction. TCRbeta CDR3 regions were amplified from genomic DNA using the immunoSEQ Assay, a bias-controlled multiplex PCR. The original pipeline was this. Nucleated cell counts per sample were estimated from amplification of reference gene primers within the assay. To quantify the absolute abundance of each unique TCRbeta CDR3 rearrangement, sequence reads were collapsed and filtered. Productive Simpson clonality was computed per sample as the square root of Simpson's diversity index over productive rearrangements. TCRdb limited this immuneACCESS table to in-frame rearrangements with V and J called. A share of clones is missing; checked studies link under half to unresolved V genes, and the rest is unexplained. V and J calls and clone size are as listed in that table; D and trimming were resolved from the DNA. The sample table contains some 150,000 clones; only one count was recorded for around 80% of them. Jointly, the top ten make up about 3.5% of the sample.

Worth noting for this clone: Its antigen remains undetermined. The input lacks base qualities; no much larger clone sits a single base away.

CDR1 and CDR2 are read off the germline V gene as SNHLY and FYNNEI. CDR3 length: 15 amino acids, cysteine to phenylalanine. Solely the CDR3 DNA is kept, with 45 bases framed from the first base. Here V drops 3 bases and J drops 5 bases, and the junction holds 7 bases not matched to any gene. Sequencing was done on a sample of PBMCs or T cells enriched from blood (not recorded which). The source of this sequence is a woman aged 45 to 65 in a cohort exposed to, infected with or recovered from COVID-19 (not recorded which). The V and J genes are TRBV2 and TRBJ2-5; TRBD1 agrees with 9 junctional bases. The nucleotide sequence is given as TGTGCCAGCAGTGACCTTGGACAGGGGAAGGAGACCCAGTACTTC. It is translated as CASSDLGQGKETQYF.